Listed below are T cell receptor beta chains from one sample, sequenced in a study of regulatory T cells in long-lasting Graves disease. TCRdb re-analysed the multiplex PCR reads in MiXCR, keeping a single row per CDR3 protein. The table lists roughly 500,000 distinct CDR3 sequences, about 13% of them singletons. This sample was also put to use in a study of T cells in Graves' hyperthyroidism and ophthalmopathy.

The sample consisted of peripheral blood mononuclear cells (PBMCs), taken at new diagnosis, from a patient treated with antithyroid drugs. The receptor set was obtained from a man aged 25 to 40 with Graves disease. The CDR3 runs from the conserved cysteine through the conserved F or W. A D gene is named only where the DNA matches it firmly.

d_call: NA
v_call: TRBV9
j_call: NA
cdr3_length: 12
cdr3_aa: CASSVPSRGQFF

d_call: NA
v_call: TRBV15
j_call: TRBJ2-1
cdr3_length: 12
cdr3_aa: CATSRAFNEQFF

d_call: TRBD1
v_call: TRBV11-2
j_call: TRBJ2-7
cdr3_length: 14
cdr3_aa: CASSVDRGPYEQYF

d_call: TRBD1
v_call: TRBV10-3
j_call: TRBJ1-1
cdr3_length: 14
cdr3_aa: CAINRRGRDTEAFF

d_call: TRBD1
v_call: TRBV18
j_call: TRBJ1-1
cdr3_length: 12
cdr3_aa: CASSPPTGKAFF

d_call: NA
v_call: TRBV10-3
j_call: TRBJ2-4
cdr3_length: 15
cdr3_aa: CAISESQLAKNIQYF

d_call: TRBD2
v_call: TRBV11-2
j_call: TRBJ2-3
cdr3_length: 15
cdr3_aa: CASSPLAGVVDTQYF

d_call: TRBD2
v_call: TRBV6-1
j_call: TRBJ2-7
cdr3_length: 13
cdr3_aa: CASLGLAGDEQYF

d_call: NA
v_call: TRBV2
j_call: TRBJ2-1
cdr3_length: 14
cdr3_aa: CASSPEATYNEQFF

d_call: TRBD2
v_call: TRBV7-9
j_call: TRBJ2-1
cdr3_length: 16
cdr3_aa: CASSLARGLAVNEQFF

d_call: NA
v_call: TRBV2
j_call: TRBJ2-3
cdr3_length: 15
cdr3_aa: CASSETESVGDTQYF

d_call: NA
v_call: TRBV7-8
j_call: TRBJ2-5
cdr3_length: 16
cdr3_aa: CASSSRGLDDQETQYF